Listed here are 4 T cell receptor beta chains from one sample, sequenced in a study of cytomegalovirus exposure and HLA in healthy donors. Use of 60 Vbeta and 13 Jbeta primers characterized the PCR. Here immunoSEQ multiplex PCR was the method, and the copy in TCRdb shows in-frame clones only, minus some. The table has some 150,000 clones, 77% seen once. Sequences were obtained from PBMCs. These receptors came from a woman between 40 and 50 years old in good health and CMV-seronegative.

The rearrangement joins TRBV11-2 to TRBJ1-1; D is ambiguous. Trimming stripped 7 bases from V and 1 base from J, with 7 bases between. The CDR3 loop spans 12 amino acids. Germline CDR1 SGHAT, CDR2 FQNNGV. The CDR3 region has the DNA TGTGCCAGCACCTGGAGGAACACTGAAGCTTTCTTT. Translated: CASTWRNTEAFF.

CDR3 amino acids: CATSRGGQGANQPQHF. In nucleotides, the CDR3 is TGTGCCACCAGCAGAGGGGGACAGGGAGCGAATCAGCCCCAGCATTTT. This rearrangement joins TRBV15 to TRBJ1-5; TRBD1 matches at 9 bases. The V and J ends lost 1 base and 4 bases, in that order; junction bases with no gene match: 5. The germline gives CDR1 LNHNV, CDR2 YYDKDF (reference sequence). There are 16 residues in the CDR3.

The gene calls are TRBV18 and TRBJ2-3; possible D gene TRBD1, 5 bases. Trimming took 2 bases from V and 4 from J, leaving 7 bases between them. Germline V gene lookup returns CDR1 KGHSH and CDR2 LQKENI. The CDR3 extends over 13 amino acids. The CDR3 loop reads CASSPGAADTQYF. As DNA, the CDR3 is TGTGCCAGCTCACCAGGGGCGGCAGATACGCAGTATTTT.

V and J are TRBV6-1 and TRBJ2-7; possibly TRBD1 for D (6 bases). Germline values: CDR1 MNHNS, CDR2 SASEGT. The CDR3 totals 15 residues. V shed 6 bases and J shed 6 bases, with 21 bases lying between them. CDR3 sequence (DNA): TGTGCCAGCAGAGGTTTTGACAGGCTTATGGCCGAGCAGTACTTC. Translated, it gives CASRGFDRLMAEQYF.